What follows is one TCR beta chain and its context. The sample is drawn from a study of early T cells in non-severe SARS-CoV-2 infection. TCRdb re-analysed the 5' RACE reads in MiXCR, keeping a single row per CDR3 protein. The sample has about 45,000 distinct CDR3 sequences; approximately 10% are singletons. The germline V gene encodes CDR1 ENHRY and CDR2 SYGVKD. J gave up 2 bases and V 4 bases, and 2 bases lay outside the gene matches. This CDR3 has 14 residues. The chain is built from TRBV10-3 and TRBJ2-7, with 10 positions matching TRBD1. The sequence was collected from an adult who was a healthcare worker with PCR-confirmed SARS-CoV-2 infection or an uninfected control (not recorded which). The sequencing sample was made of whole blood. CDR3 sequence: CAISGGQGPYEQYF. In nucleotides, the CDR3 is TGTGCCATCAGTGGGGGACAGGGGCCCTACGAGCAGTACTTC.